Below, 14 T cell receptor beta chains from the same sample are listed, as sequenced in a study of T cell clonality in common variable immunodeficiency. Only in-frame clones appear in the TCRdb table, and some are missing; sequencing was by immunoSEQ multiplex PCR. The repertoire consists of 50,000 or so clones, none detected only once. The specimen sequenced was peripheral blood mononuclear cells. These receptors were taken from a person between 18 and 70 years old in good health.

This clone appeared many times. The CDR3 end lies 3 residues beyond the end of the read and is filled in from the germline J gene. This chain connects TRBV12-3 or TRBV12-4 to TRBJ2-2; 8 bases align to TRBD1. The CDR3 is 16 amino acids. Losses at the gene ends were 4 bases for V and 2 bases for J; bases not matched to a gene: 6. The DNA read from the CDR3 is TGTGCCAGCAGTTCTTGGACAGGGCTAAACACCGGGGAG. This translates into CASSSWTGLNTGE. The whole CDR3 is CASSSWTGLNTGELFF.

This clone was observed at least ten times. The sequenced CDR3 bases are TGCGCCAGCAGCCCTCGGACAGGTTCCGGGAACATT. This gives the protein CASSPRTGSGNI. In full, the CDR3 reads CASSPRTGSGNIQYF. The V call is TRBV5-1, the J call TRBJ2-4; TRBD1 matches at 7 bases. From the germline J gene comes the end of the CDR3, since the read stops 3 residues before it. CDR3 length: 15 amino acids. From germline, CDR1 is SGHRS and CDR2 YFSETQ. The V gene end was trimmed by 4 bases and the J gene end by 7 bases; junction bases not matched to a gene: 11.

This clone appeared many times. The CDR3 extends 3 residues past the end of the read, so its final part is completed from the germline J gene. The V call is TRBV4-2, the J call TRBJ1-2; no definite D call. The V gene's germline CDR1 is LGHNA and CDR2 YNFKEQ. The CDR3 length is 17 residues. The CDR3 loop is CASSQERGLAALETYTF. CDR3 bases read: TGTGCCAGCAGCCAGGAACGCGGACTAGCGGCCCTAGAGACC.

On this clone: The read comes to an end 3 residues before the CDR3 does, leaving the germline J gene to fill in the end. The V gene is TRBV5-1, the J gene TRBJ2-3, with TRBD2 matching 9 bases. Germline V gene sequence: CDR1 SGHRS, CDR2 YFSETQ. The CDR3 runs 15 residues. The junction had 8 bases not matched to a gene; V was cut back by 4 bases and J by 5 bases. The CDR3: CASSTAGGSVDTQYF. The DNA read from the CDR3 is TGCGCCAGCAGCACTGCGGGGGGGAGTGTAGATACG.

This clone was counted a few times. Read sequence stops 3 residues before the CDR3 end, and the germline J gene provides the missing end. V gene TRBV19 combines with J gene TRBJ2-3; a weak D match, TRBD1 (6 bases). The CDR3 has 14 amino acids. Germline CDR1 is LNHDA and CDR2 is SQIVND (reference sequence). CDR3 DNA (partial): TGTGCCAGTAGAGCTGGGACAAGCCCGGGGACG. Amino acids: CASRAGTSPGT. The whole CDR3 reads CASRAGTSPGTQYF.

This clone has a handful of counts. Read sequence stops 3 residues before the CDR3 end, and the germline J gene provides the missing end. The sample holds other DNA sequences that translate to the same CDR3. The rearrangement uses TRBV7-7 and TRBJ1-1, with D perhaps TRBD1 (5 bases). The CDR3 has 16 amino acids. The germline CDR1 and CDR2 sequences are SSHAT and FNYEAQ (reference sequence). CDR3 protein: CASSSGRTINQETAFF. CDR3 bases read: TGTGCCAGCAGCTCCGGAAGGACAATAAACCAAGAGACC.

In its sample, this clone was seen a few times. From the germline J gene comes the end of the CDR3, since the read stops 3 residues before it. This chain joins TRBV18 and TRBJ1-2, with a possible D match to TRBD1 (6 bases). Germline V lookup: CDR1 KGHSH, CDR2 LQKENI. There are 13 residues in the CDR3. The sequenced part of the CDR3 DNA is TGTGCCAGCTCACCACTGGAGGGGGATACC. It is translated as CASSPLEGDT. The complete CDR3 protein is CASSPLEGDTYTF.

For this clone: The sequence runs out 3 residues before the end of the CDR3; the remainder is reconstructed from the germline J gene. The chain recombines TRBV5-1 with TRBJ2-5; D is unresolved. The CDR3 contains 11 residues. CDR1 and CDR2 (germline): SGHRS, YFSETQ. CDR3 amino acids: CASSNTDTQYF. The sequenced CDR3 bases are TGCGCCAGCAGCAACACAGATACC.

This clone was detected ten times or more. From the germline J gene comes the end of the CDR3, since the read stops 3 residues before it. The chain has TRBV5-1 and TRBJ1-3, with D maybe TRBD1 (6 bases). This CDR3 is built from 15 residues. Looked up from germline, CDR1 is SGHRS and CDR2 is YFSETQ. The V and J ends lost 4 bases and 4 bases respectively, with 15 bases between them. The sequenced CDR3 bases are TGCGCCAGCAGCGTTGCTCGGACAGCCGGAAACACC. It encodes CASSVARTAGNT. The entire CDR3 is CASSVARTAGNTIYF. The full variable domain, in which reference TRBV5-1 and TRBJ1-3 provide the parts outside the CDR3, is KAGVTQTPRYLIKTRGQQVTLSCSPISGHRSVSWYQQTPGQGLQFLFEYFSETQRNKGNFPGRFSGRQFSNSRSEMNVSTLELGDSALYLCASSVARTAGNTIYFGEGSWLTVV.

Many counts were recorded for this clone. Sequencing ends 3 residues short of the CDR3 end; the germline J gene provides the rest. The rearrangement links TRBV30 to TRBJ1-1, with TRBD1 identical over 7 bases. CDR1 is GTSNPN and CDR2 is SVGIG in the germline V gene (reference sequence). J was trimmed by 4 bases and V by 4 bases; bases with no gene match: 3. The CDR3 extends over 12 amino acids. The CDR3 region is CAWTRGATEAFF. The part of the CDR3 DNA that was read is TGTGCCTGGACCAGGGGGGCCACTGAA.

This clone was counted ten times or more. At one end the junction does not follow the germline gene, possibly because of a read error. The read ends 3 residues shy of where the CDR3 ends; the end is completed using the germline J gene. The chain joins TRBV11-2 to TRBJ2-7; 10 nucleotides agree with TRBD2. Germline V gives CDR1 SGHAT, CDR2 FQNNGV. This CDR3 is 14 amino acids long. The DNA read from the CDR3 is TGTGCCAGCACCTTAGCGGGGGGCATATACGAG. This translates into CASTLAGGIYE. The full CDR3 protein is CASTLAGGIYEQYF.

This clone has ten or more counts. CDR3: CASSLAAGDTEAFF. CDR3 DNA (partial): TGTGCCAGCAGCTTAGCGGCAGGGGATACTGAA. The chain uses TRBV7-9 and TRBJ1-1, with TRBD1 as a possible D gene (6 bases). The read stops 3 residues short of the end of the CDR3; the missing end is completed from the germline J gene. The V and J ends lost 0 bases and 5 bases respectively, with 10 bases between them. Germline V gene lookup returns CDR1 SEHNR and CDR2 FQNEAQ (reference sequence). The CDR3 spans 14 residues.

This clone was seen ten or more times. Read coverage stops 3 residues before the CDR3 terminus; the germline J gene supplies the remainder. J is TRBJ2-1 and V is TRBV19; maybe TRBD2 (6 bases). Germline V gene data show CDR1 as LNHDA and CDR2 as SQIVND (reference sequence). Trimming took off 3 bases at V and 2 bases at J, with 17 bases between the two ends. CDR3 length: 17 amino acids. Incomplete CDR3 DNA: TGTGCCAGTAGTATGGTTGTCGGGACTGTAGCCTACAATGAG. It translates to CASSMVVGTVAYNE. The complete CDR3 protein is CASSMVVGTVAYNEQFF.

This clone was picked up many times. The CDR3 loop is CASSPLMRETQYF. Incomplete CDR3 DNA: TGTGCCAGCAGCCCCCTAATGCGAGAGACG. The chain has TRBV6-2 or TRBV6-3 and TRBJ2-3; no clear D. The read is 3 residues too short to cover the CDR3 end, so that end is filled in from the germline J gene. Germline loops: CDR1 MNHEY, CDR2 SVGEGT. This CDR3 has 13 residues.